This is a list of T cell receptor beta chains from one sample in a study of blood T cell repertoires in COVID-19. The repertoire was sequenced with immunoSEQ multiplex PCR; TCRdb's copy has only in-frame clones and lacks some. This table has 88,000 or so clones, 65% to 90% appearing once. Source material: peripheral blood. The receptors here all came from a man between 60 and 75 years old with acute or convalescent COVID-19. CDR3s include the opening cysteine and the closing phenylalanine or tryptophan. The D gene is left open where the match is weak. Where a row states a size, it is once, few, many or the class of an expanded clone; other rows omit it.

J | V | size | D | CDR3 | DNA
TRBJ2-5 | TRBV10-3 | NA | TRBD2 | CAISDLDSGSLQETQYF | TGTGCCATCAGTGATTTAGATAGCGGGAGCTTACAAGAGACCCAGTACTTC
TRBJ2-2 | TRBV7-3 | NA | TRBD1 | CASSPTGGRTGELFF | TGTGCCAGCAGCCCGACAGGGGGCCGTACCGGGGAGCTGTTTTTT
TRBJ2-3 | TRBV6-4 | NA | TRBD2 | CASSELAGDKGTQYF | TGTGCCAGCAGTGAGCTAGCGGGGGACAAAGGTACGCAGTATTTT
TRBJ2-1 | TRBV5-1 | NA | TRBD2 | CASTRTSGAYNEQFF | TGCGCCAGCACCCGAACTAGCGGGGCATACAATGAGCAGTTCTTC
TRBJ2-7 | TRBV7-9 | NA | TRBD2 | CASSLAGGLAGYEQYF | TGTGCCAGCAGCTTAGCGGGGGGACTAGCGGGCTACGAGCAGTACTTC
TRBJ2-3 | TRBV7-7 | NA | NA | CASSPSSDPSTDTQYF | TGTGCTAGCAGCCCTTCTAGCGACCCTAGCACAGATACGCAGTATTTT
TRBJ1-5 | TRBV10-3 | NA | NA | CAISEQGSEQPQHF | TGTGCCATCAGTGAGCAGGGATCGGAGCAGCCCCAGCATTTT
TRBJ1-5 | TRBV7-2 | few | TRBD1 | CASSPGQVGQPQHF | TGTGCCAGCAGCCCAGGACAGGTTGGTCAGCCCCAGCATTTT
TRBJ2-2 | TRBV7-2 | NA | TRBD1 | CASSIQPGQGATGELFF | TGTGCCAGCAGCATACAACCGGGACAGGGAGCCACCGGGGAGCTGTTTTTT
TRBJ2-3 | TRBV5-4 | NA | TRBD2 | CASSLAMVGTSGRYTQYF | TGTGCCAGCAGCTTGGCTATGGTTGGGACTAGCGGGAGATATACGCAGTATTTT
TRBJ1-5 | TRBV4-1 | NA | NA | CASSQVDGVGNQPQHF | TGCGCCAGCAGCCAAGTGGACGGGGTTGGAAATCAGCCCCAGCATTTT
TRBJ1-5 | TRBV6-5 | NA | NA | CASIKRGYDQPQHF | TGTGCCAGCATTAAAAGGGGTTACGATCAGCCCCAGCATTTT
TRBJ1-3 | TRBV6-2/TRBV6-3 | NA | NA | CASSYPRLSGNTIYF | TGTGCCAGCAGTTACCCGCGCCTCTCTGGAAACACCATATATTTT
TRBJ2-7 | TRBV6-6 | NA | NA | CATLGVTEQYF | TGTGCCACCTTAGGGGTGACCGAGCAGTACTTC
TRBJ2-1 | TRBV7-6 | NA | NA | CASSFEVDNEQFF | TGTGCCAGCAGCTTTGAGGTGGACAATGAGCAGTTCTTC
TRBJ1-2 | TRBV18 | NA | NA | CASSPSGTYGYTF | TGTGCCAGCTCACCGTCAGGGACTTATGGCTACACCTTC
TRBJ1-2 | TRBV6-4 | NA | TRBD1 | CASTKDRESGGYTF | TGTGCCAGCACCAAGGACAGGGAGTCTGGTGGCTACACCTTC
TRBJ1-1 | TRBV7-8 | NA | NA | CASSLRWQGVTEAFF | TGTGCCAGCAGCTTAAGGTGGCAGGGTGTGACTGAAGCTTTCTTT
TRBJ2-7 | TRBV2 | NA | NA | CASSPEGGQQYF | TGTGCCAGCAGTCCAGAGGGGGGGCAGCAGTACTTC
TRBJ2-7 | TRBV12-3/TRBV12-4 | NA | TRBD1 | CASSSRQGSGQYF | TGTGCCAGCAGTTCCCGACAGGGATCCGGGCAGTACTTC
TRBJ1-1 | TRBV6-1 | NA | NA | CASSEGGQRTEAFF | TGTGCCAGCAGTGAAGGGGGGCAGAGGACTGAAGCTTTCTTT
TRBJ1-2 | TRBV4-3 | NA | NA | CASSQDRGYGYTF | TGCGCCAGCAGCCAAGATCGAGGGTATGGCTACACCTTC
TRBJ1-2 | TRBV7-2 | NA | NA | CASSLEAGWDYTF | TGTGCCAGCAGCTTAGAGGCGGGGTGGGACTACACCTTC
TRBJ2-1 | TRBV5-8 | few | TRBD1 | CASSLIRGNEQFF | TGTGCCAGCAGCTTGATCAGGGGGAATGAGCAGTTCTTC
TRBJ2-3 | TRBV2 | once | TRBD1 | CASPGGDTQYF | TGTGCCAGCCCAGGGGGCGATACGCAGTATTTT
TRBJ1-5 | TRBV28 | NA | NA | CASRGSGLNNQPQHF | TGTGCCTCGCGGGGGTCAGGGTTAAACAATCAGCCCCAGCATTTT
TRBJ1-2 | TRBV10-1 | NA | TRBD1 | CASSRQGTYGYTF | TGCGCCAGCAGTCGACAGGGGACCTATGGCTACACCTTC
TRBJ1-4 | TRBV28 | NA | NA | CASSLPGTGTSGEKLFF | TGTGCCAGCAGTTTACCCGGGACCGGGACATCGGGAGAAAAACTGTTTTTT
TRBJ2-1 | TRBV14 | NA | TRBD1 | CASKRDRADEQFF | TGTGCCAGCAAAAGGGACAGGGCAGATGAGCAGTTCTTC
TRBJ1-6 | TRBV5-1 | NA | TRBD1 | CASSLAGQGSGSPLHF | TGCGCCAGCAGCTTGGCGGGACAGGGAAGTGGGTCACCCCTCCACTTT
TRBJ2-1 | TRBV9 | once | TRBD2 | CASSVGTSDNEQFF | TGTGCCAGCAGCGTAGGGACTAGCGACAATGAGCAGTTCTTC
TRBJ2-5 | TRBV9 | NA | TRBD2 | CASSVAGGAGETQYF | TGTGCCAGCAGCGTAGCCGGGGGGGCCGGGGAGACCCAGTACTTC
TRBJ1-2 | TRBV6-1 | NA | NA | CASSDWTAGFNYGYTF | TGTGCCAGCAGTGACTGGACAGCCGGATTTAACTATGGCTACACCTTC
TRBJ1-6 | TRBV6-5 | NA | NA | CASTEGGAGSPLHF | TGTGCCAGCACCGAAGGAGGGGCGGGTTCACCCCTCCACTTT
TRBJ2-7 | TRBV18 | NA | TRBD2 | CASSPPGREASYEQYF | TGTGCCAGCTCACCACCGGGGCGGGAGGCGTCCTACGAGCAGTACTTC
TRBJ1-1 | TRBV7-6 | NA | TRBD1 | CASSQDRAHTEAFF | TGTGCCAGCAGCCAGGACAGGGCCCACACTGAAGCTTTCTTT
TRBJ1-3 | TRBV29-1 | NA | NA | CSVASGNTIYF | TGCAGCGTTGCGTCTGGAAACACCATATATTTT
TRBJ1-5 | TRBV19 | NA | NA | CASSKPLNVLEPQHF | TGTGCCAGTAGTAAACCCCTAAACGTCTTGGAGCCCCAGCATTTT
TRBJ2-5 | TRBV5-1 | NA | TRBD1 | CASSLNPDRGHETQYF | TGCGCCAGCAGCTTGAACCCCGACAGGGGGCATGAGACCCAGTACTTC
TRBJ1-6 | TRBV2 | NA | TRBD1 | CASSTRTGENSPLHF | TGTGCCAGCAGTACCCGGACAGGGGAGAATTCACCCCTCCACTTT
TRBJ2-1 | TRBV7-8 | NA | NA | CASQVENNPYNEQFF | TGTGCCAGCCAGGTTGAAAACAACCCCTACAATGAGCAGTTCTTC
TRBJ2-1 | TRBV19 | NA | NA | CASTRTSGSYNEQFF | TGTGCCAGTACCAGGACATCTGGATCCTACAATGAGCAGTTCTTC
TRBJ1-6 | TRBV5-1 | NA | NA | CASSPWGRNSPLHF | TGCGCCAGCAGCCCTTGGGGGCGGAATTCACCCCTCCACTTT
TRBJ1-1 | TRBV18 | NA | TRBD1 | CASSHWSTGYNTEAFF | TGTGCCAGCTCACATTGGTCGACAGGGTACAACACTGAAGCTTTCTTT
TRBJ2-2 | TRBV4-3 | NA | TRBD2 | CASSQDDGGGAHTGELFF | TGCGCCAGCAGCCAAGATGACGGGGGGGGCGCCCACACCGGGGAGCTGTTTTTT
TRBJ1-1 | TRBV19 | NA | TRBD1 | CASSAMTGVAAFF | TGTGCCAGTAGTGCGATGACAGGGGTTGCAGCTTTCTTT
TRBJ1-6 | TRBV6-5 | NA | NA | CASGQGNSPLHF | TGTGCCAGCGGGCAGGGTAACTCACCCCTCCACTTT
TRBJ1-5 | TRBV4-2 | once | NA | CASSQEGEAQPQHF | TGTGCCAGCAGCCAAGAGGGGGAGGCTCAGCCCCAGCATTTT
TRBJ1-5 | TRBV18 | few | TRBD1 | CASSLTGGEPQHF | TGTGCCAGCTCTTTGACAGGGGGCGAGCCCCAGCATTTT
TRBJ2-5 | TRBV20-1 | once | NA | CSANRVETQYF | TGCAGTGCTAACAGGGTAGAGACCCAGTACTTC
TRBJ1-4 | TRBV5-1 | NA | NA | CASSREGTNEKLFF | TGCGCCAGCAGCCGGGAGGGGACTAATGAAAAACTGTTTTTT
TRBJ1-1 | TRBV5-1 | NA | NA | CASSIRLYTEAFF | TGCGCCAGCAGCATCCGACTGTACACTGAAGCTTTCTTT
TRBJ2-1 | TRBV19 | NA | NA | CASSSHRSSYNEQFF | TGTGCCAGTAGTTCACACAGGAGCTCCTACAATGAGCAGTTCTTC
TRBJ1-1 | TRBV19 | NA | TRBD1 | CASSLGPPGGLNTEAFF | TGTGCCAGTAGCCTCGGCCCCCCAGGGGGCTTGAACACTGAAGCTTTCTTT